The 25 T cell receptor beta chains reported below all come from one sample, sequenced in a study of blood T cell repertoires in COVID-19. Data came from immunoSEQ multiplex PCR; TCRdb stores just in-frame clones and leaves some out. The data contain about 430,000 clones, nearly 90% of them singletons. Sequenced input: PBMCs or T cells enriched from blood (not recorded which). The origin of the receptors is a woman aged 18-30 years who had been exposed to COVID-19.

The chain has TRBV7-9 and TRBJ2-1, with TRBD1 matching over 9 bases. The CDR3 sequence is 13 residues long. CDR1 and CDR2 (germline): SEHNR, FQNEAQ (reference sequence). With V trimmed by 5 bases and J by 13 bases, 9 bases remained unmatched. CDR3 sequence: CASSPDGQGRQFF. CDR3 sequence (DNA): TGTGCCAGCAGCCCGGACGGACAGGGGAGACAGTTCTTC.

The CDR3 bases are TGTGCCACCAGTCTCTCAGGGGGCGGCAGCTCCTACAATGAGCAGTTCTTC. It is translated as CATSLSGGGSSYNEQFF. The chain carries TRBV24-1 and TRBJ2-1; 8 nucleotides match TRBD1. CDR1 and CDR2 (germline): KGHDR, SFDVKD. CDR3 length: 17 residues. V lost 6 bases and J lost 0; bases outside the gene matches: 9.

V is TRBV10-1 and J is TRBJ1-4; D is perhaps TRBD1 (6 bases). The CDR3 is 14 residues long. With 6 bases removed from V and 7 bases from J, the gap between germline ends came to 15 bases. CDR1 is WNHNN, CDR2 SYGVQD, per germline (reference sequence). DNA for the CDR3: TGCGCCAGCAGCGAGGCAGGGGAAGGTGAAAAACTGTTTTTT. Translated, it gives CASSEAGEGEKLFF.

The chain employs TRBV6-5 and TRBJ2-3; 9 bases agree with TRBD2. With 4 bases clipped from V and 6 bases from J, the junction kept 8 bases outside the gene matches. CDR1 is MNHEY, CDR2 SVGAGI, per germline. The CDR3 is 15 residues long. CDR3 sequence reads: CASSSGLAKTDTQYF. DNA of the CDR3: TGTGCCAGCAGTTCGGGACTAGCAAAAACGGATACGCAGTATTTT.

This clone showed up just a few times. The CDR3 DNA sequence: TGTGCCAGCAGCCAAGCGGGGGTCACAGATACGCAGTATTTT. The encoded protein is CASSQAGVTDTQYF. The rearrangement uses TRBV4-2 and TRBJ2-3, with D perhaps TRBD2 (6 bases). Germline V gene data show CDR1 as LGHNA and CDR2 as YNFKEQ. Trimming removed 1 base at V and 2 bases at J, with 7 bases between. CDR3 length equals 14 residues.

The genes are TRBV27 and TRBJ2-7, with 7 bases matching TRBD1. Per the germline V gene, CDR1 is MNHEY and CDR2 is SMNVEV (reference sequence). The CDR3 covers 14 residues. Unmatched junction bases numbered 7, after V lost 6 bases and J lost 2 bases. CDR3 sequence (DNA): TGTGCCAGCAGCGGACCGGACAGGCCCTACGAGCAGTACTTC. Protein: CASSGPDRPYEQYF.

V gene TRBV19 combines with J gene TRBJ1-1; 10 bases map to TRBD1. The junction had 3 bases not matched to a gene; V was cut back by 1 base and J by 1 base. CDR1 is LNHDA and CDR2 is SQIVND in the germline V gene (reference sequence). The CDR3 runs to 16 residues. CDR3 sequence: CASSIGTGGTNTEAFF. In DNA form, the CDR3 reads TGTGCCAGTAGTATAGGGACAGGGGGAACGAACACTGAAGCTTTCTTT.

The chain has TRBV11-2 and TRBJ2-3; tentative D call: TRBD2 (6 bases). Trimming took off 3 bases at V and 1 base at J, with 14 bases between the two ends. Germline CDR1 is SGHAT and CDR2 is FQNNGV. CDR3 length: 16 amino acids. The CDR3 loop reads CASSLSRGGGTDTQYF. The CDR3 DNA reads as TGTGCCAGCAGCTTGTCCCGGGGAGGCGGCACAGATACGCAGTATTTT.

The chain carries TRBV19 and TRBJ1-6; 7 bases map to TRBD1. V shed 7 bases, J shed 4 bases, and the junction held 4 bases outside the gene matches. CDR3 length: 14 amino acids. Germline-derived CDR1 and CDR2 are LNHDA and SQIVND (reference sequence). The CDR3 protein is CASKEGQYNSPLHF. The CDR3 coding sequence is TGTGCCAGTAAGGAGGGACAGTATAATTCACCCCTCCACTTT.

CDR3 bases: TGCGCCAGCAGCCAAGGACTCGGGGTAGGGAAAAATGAAAAACTGTTTTTT. Its protein product is CASSQGLGVGKNEKLFF. V and J are TRBV4-1 and TRBJ1-4, with unresolved D. V lost 1 base to trimming and J lost 5 bases, with 17 bases between them. Germline assignment: CDR1 MGHRA and CDR2 YSYEKL. This CDR3 comprises 17 residues.

The chain employs TRBV6-1 and TRBJ1-2; D unclear. V lost 2 bases and J 8 bases, leaving 12 bases between the germline ends. The CDR3 covers 13 residues. The germline gives CDR1 MNHNS, CDR2 SASEGT. The CDR3 nucleotides are TGTGCCAGCAGTGAATGGCCCCGGGAAGGCTACACCTTC. Translation gives CASSEWPREGYTF.

The V and J genes are TRBV18 and TRBJ2-2, with a weak D call TRBD2 (6 bases). The CDR3 spans 16 residues. With 4 bases removed from V and 4 bases from J, the gap between germline ends came to 16 bases. CDR1 is KGHSH, CDR2 LQKENI, per germline. CDR3 coding DNA: TGTGCCAGCTCACGGGGTGATCCGGGACTCACCGGGGAGCTGTTTTTT. Translated: CASSRGDPGLTGELFF.

Only a few counts were recorded for this clone. V usage is TRBV30 and J usage is TRBJ1-4, with 11 nucleotides matching TRBD1. The CDR3 has 14 residues. J was trimmed by 3 bases and V by 7 bases; bases with no gene match: 4. In germline, CDR1 is GTSNPN, CDR2 SVGIG (reference sequence). CDR3 residues: CASRDRGANEKLFF. CDR3 bases: TGTGCCTCCCGGGACAGGGGGGCTAATGAAAAACTGTTTTTT.

J is TRBJ2-6 and V is TRBV2, with 7 bases fitting TRBD1. The junction had 3 bases not matched to a gene; V was cut back by 8 bases and J by 2 bases. The V gene's germline CDR1 is SNHLY and CDR2 FYNNEI. CDR3 length: 14 residues. The CDR3: CASQTGPGANVLTF. The DNA of the CDR3 is TGTGCCAGCCAGACAGGGCCTGGGGCCAACGTCCTGACTTTC.

The CDR3 sequence: CARRQGAGSNQPQHF. The DNA for the CDR3 is TGCGCCAGACGACAGGGTGCAGGTAGCAATCAGCCCCAGCATTTT. The V call is TRBV5-1, the J call TRBJ1-5; TRBD1 agrees at 7 bases. The germline V gene has CDR1 SGHRS and CDR2 YFSETQ. This CDR3 comprises 15 residues. J gave up 0 bases and V 8 bases, and 8 bases lay outside the gene matches.

This clone appeared once. The chain is built from TRBV28 and TRBJ1-5, with a tentative D call TRBD1 (5 bases). Trimming pared 8 bases from V and 6 bases from J, leaving 11 bases between. The CDR3 runs to 12 residues. The germline V gene encodes CDR1 MDHEN and CDR2 SYDVKM. The CDR3 coding sequence is TGTGCCAGCGGGGCTATACGTCAGCCCCAGCATTTT. As protein: CASGAIRQPQHF.

V usage is TRBV27 and J usage is TRBJ1-6; unclear D gene. This CDR3 contains 13 residues. Trimming removed 6 bases from V and 7 bases from J, with 10 bases in between. Looked up from germline, CDR1 is MNHEY and CDR2 is SMNVEV (reference sequence). The CDR3: CASRSNGNSPLHF. The CDR3 DNA follows: TGTGCCAGCAGGAGCAACGGGAATTCACCCCTCCACTTT.

This rearrangement joins TRBV3-1 (or the pseudogene TRBV3-2) to TRBJ1-3; D is unresolved. V gave up 0 bases and J gave up 0 bases, with 6 bases separating them. The CDR3 is 15 amino acids. CDR1 is LGHDT and CDR2 is YNNKEL in the germline V gene (reference sequence). The CDR3 sequence is CASSQDGGSGNTIYF. Written as DNA, the CDR3 is TGTGCCAGCAGCCAAGATGGAGGCTCTGGAAACACCATATATTTT.

The J gene is TRBJ1-4, the V gene TRBV14; D is perhaps TRBD1 (5 bases). This CDR3 is built from 15 residues. Trimming shortened V by 3 bases and J by 6 bases, and 14 bases separated the two germline ends. Germline CDR1 is SGHDN and CDR2 is FVKESK. The chain's CDR3 is CASSQPQGRDEKLFF. The CDR3 DNA reads as TGTGCCAGCAGCCAGCCCCAGGGTCGTGATGAAAAACTGTTTTTT.

The chain links TRBV6-5 to TRBJ1-1; D is unresolved. The V and J ends lost 11 bases and 4 bases respectively, with 8 bases between them. Germline V gene data show CDR1 as MNHEY and CDR2 as SVGAGI. This CDR3 contains 10 residues. As DNA, the CDR3 is TGTGCCCGTCCGGTCACTGAAGCTTTCTTT. It translates to CARPVTEAFF.

The chain is built from TRBV7-2 and TRBJ2-1; D perhaps matches TRBD2 (5 bases). The CDR3 runs to 15 residues. V lost 5 bases, J lost 5 bases, and 16 bases lay in between. The germline V gene encodes CDR1 SGHTA and CDR2 FQGNSA. The CDR3 bases are TGTGCCAGCAGCCCCGAGGAGCGGATAAACAATGAGCAGTTCTTC. This encodes CASSPEERINNEQFF.

V gene TRBV28 combines with J gene TRBJ2-7; TRBD1 matches at 7 bases. Trimming cost V 3 bases and J 2 bases; bases outside gene matches: 7. CDR3 length equals 15 residues. CDR1 and CDR2 (germline): MDHEN, SYDVKM. CDR3 amino acids: CASSFSRQGAYEQYF. The CDR3 nucleotides read TGTGCCAGCAGTTTCTCCAGACAGGGCGCCTACGAGCAGTACTTC.

This chain uses TRBV25-1 with TRBJ1-1; D remains ambiguous. The CDR3 spans 13 residues. CDR1 and CDR2 (germline): MGHDK, SYGVNS. Deletions cut 1 base from V and 5 bases from J, with 8 bases between. CDR3 loop: CASSESSETEAFF. DNA of the CDR3: TGTGCCAGCAGTGAATCGTCGGAGACTGAAGCTTTCTTT. The entire variable domain, with the rest obtained from reference TRBV25-1 and TRBJ1-1, is as follows: EADIYQTPRYLVIGTGKKITLECSQTMGHDKMYWYQQDPGMELHLIHYSYGVNSTEKGDLSSESTVSRIRTEHFPLTLESARPSHTSQYLCASSESSETEAFFGQGTRLTVV.

This rearrangement joins TRBV13 to TRBJ1-4; 10 bases align to TRBD1. Germline trimming cut 3 bases from V and 2 bases from J; bases unmatched to any gene: 3. Germline loops: CDR1 PRHDT, CDR2 FYEKMQ (reference sequence). CDR3 size: 16 residues. As DNA, the CDR3 is TGTGCCAGCAGCTTGACAGGGGGCCTGACTAATGAAAAACTGTTTTTT. This codes for CASSLTGGLTNEKLFF.

The chain couples TRBV27 to TRBJ2-7, with a tentative D call TRBD1 (6 bases). V was shortened by 3 bases and J by 6 bases, with 6 bases between the two germline ends. The CDR3 loop spans 11 amino acids. CDR1 and CDR2 (germline): MNHEY, SMNVEV (reference sequence). The DNA of the CDR3 is TGTGCCAGCAGTTTCAGGGGCGAGCAGTACTTC. Translated, it gives CASSFRGEQYF.